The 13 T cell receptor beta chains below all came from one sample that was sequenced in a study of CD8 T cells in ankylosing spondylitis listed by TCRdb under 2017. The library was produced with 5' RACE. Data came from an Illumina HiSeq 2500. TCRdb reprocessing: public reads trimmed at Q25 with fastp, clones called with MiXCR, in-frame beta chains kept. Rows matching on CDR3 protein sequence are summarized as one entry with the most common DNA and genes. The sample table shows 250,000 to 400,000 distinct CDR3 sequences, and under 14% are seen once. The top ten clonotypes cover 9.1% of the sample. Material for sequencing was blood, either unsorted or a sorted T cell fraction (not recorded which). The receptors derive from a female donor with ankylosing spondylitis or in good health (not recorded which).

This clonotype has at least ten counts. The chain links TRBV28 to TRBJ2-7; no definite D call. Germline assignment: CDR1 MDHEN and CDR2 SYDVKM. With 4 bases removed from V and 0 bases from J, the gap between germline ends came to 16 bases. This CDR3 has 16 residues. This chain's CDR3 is CASSSTLRARSYEQYF. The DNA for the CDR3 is TGTGCCAGCAGTTCGACCCTTCGGGCGCGCTCCTACGAGCAGTACTTC.

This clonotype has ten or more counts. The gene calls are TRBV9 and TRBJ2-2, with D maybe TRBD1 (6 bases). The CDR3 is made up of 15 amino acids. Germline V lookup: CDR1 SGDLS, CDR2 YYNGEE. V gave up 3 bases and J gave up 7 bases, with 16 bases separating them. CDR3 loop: CASSESGIQGGELFF. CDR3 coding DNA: TGTGCCAGCAGCGAATCTGGAATACAGGGCGGGGAGCTGTTTTTT.

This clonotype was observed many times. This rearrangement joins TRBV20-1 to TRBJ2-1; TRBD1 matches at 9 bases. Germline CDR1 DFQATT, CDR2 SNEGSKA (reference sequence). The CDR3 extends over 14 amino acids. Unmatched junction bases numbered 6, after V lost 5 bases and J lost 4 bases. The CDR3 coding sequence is TGCAGTGCTCTACAGGGGGCGCTATACAATGAGCAGTTCTTC. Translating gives CSALQGALYNEQFF.

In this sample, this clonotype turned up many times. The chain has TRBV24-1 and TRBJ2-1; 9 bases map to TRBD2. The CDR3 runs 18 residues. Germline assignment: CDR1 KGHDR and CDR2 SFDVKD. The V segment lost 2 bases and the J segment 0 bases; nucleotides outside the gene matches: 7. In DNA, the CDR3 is TGTGCCACCAGTGATTGGCGTGGCGGGAGGGCCTCCTACAATGAGCAGTTCTTC. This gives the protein CATSDWRGGRASYNEQFF.

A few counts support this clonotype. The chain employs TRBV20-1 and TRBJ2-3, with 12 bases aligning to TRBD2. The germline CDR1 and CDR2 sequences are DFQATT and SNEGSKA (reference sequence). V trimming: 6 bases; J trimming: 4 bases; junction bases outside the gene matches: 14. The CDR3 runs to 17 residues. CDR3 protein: CSASQGLAGLGADTQYF. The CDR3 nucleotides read TGCAGTGCAAGCCAAGGACTAGCGGGATTGGGGGCAGATACGCAGTATTTT.

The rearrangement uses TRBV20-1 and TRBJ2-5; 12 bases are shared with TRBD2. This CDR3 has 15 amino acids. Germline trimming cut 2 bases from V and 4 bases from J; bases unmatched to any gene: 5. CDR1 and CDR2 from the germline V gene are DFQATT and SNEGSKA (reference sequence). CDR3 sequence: CSARTSGGPLETQYF. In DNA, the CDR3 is TGCAGTGCTAGAACTAGCGGGGGGCCCTTAGAGACCCAGTACTTC.

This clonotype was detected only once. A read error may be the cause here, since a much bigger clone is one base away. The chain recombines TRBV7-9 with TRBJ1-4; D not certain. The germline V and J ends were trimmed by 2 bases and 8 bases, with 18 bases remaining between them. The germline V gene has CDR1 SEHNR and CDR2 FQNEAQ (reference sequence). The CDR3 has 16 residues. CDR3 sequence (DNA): TGTGCCAGCAGCTTAACTAACCAGAGGGTGAAGGAAAAACTGTTTTTT. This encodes CASSLTNQRVKEKLFF.

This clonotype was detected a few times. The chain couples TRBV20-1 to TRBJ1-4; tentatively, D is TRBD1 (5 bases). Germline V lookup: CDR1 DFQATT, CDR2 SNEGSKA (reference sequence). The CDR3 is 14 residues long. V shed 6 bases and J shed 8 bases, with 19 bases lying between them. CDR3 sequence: CSAGSIGVREKLFF. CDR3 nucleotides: TGCAGTGCCGGATCGATAGGGGTCCGGGAAAAACTGTTTTTT.

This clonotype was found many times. CDR3 residues: CASSFRRGTYEQYF. The CDR3, as DNA: TGTGCCAGCAGTTTTAGGCGGGGGACCTACGAGCAGTACTTC. The chain uses TRBV12-3 or TRBV12-4 and TRBJ2-7; 7 bases agree with TRBD2. After removal of 3 bases from V and 2 bases from J, the junction contained 4 bases not matched to a gene. This CDR3 is 14 amino acids long.

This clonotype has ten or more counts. The CDR3 DNA reads as TGTGCCAGCAGCAACTCCCCCACCGGGGAGCTGTTTTTT. Translating gives CASSNSPTGELFF. This rearrangement joins TRBV7-9 to TRBJ2-2, with D unclear. V dropped 5 bases and J dropped 4 bases, with 8 bases sitting between them. CDR1 and CDR2 from the germline V gene are SEHNR and FQNEAQ (reference sequence). The CDR3 has 13 residues.

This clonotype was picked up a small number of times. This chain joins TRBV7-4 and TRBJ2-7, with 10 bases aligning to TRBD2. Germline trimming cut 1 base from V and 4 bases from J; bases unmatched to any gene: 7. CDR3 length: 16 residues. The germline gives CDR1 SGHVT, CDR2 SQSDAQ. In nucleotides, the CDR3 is TGTGCCAGCAGCTTAGGTGCTAGCGGGAGATGGTACGAGCAGTACTTC. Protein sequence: CASSLGASGRWYEQYF.

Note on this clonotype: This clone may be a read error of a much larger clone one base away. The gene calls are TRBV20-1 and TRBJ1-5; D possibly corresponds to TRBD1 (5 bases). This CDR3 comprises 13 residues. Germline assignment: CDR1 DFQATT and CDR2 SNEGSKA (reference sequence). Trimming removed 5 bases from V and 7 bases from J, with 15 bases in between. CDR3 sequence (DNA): TGCAGTGCTGTACGGGGGGGGAGACAGCCCCAGCATTTT. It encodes CSAVRGGRQPQHF.

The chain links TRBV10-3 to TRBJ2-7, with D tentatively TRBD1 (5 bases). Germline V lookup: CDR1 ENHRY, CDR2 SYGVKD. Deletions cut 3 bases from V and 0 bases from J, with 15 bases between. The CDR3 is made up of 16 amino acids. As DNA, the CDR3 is TGTGCCATCAGTGATGTCGGCAGGGCTAACTCCTACGAGCAGTACTTC. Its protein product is CAISDVGRANSYEQYF.